One T cell receptor (beta chain) is described in this entry. What it binds is unknown. Prepared TCR beta cDNA libraries contained unique molecular identifiers. Out of roughly 1 to 11 million T cells, some 500,000 cDNA molecules were generated. Each CDR3 protein is one row after TCRdb ran MiXCR on the PCR reads. Of 600,000 to 750,000 distinct CDR3 sequences in the sample, 55% to 60% are singletons; the top ten hold around 11%. Unmatched junction bases numbered 7, after V lost 1 base and J lost 2 bases. The germline CDR1 and CDR2 sequences are SEHNR and FQNEAQ (reference sequence). CDR3 size: 17 residues. The data are from a study of post-analysis software for immune sequencing data. Study details: Patients had relapsing-remitting, secondary progressive or progressive-relapsing multiple sclerosis; some lacked subtype.

Study-level points and caveats: Compared against controls, patients with multiple sclerosis displayed significantly lower normalized Chao1 diversity. The five TRBV segments detected at higher frequency in patients than in controls included TRBV5-6, TRBV5-1 and TRBV20-1. Strong co-clustering by F measure was seen for same-batch samples.

The sample taken for sequencing was blood. This receptor was obtained from a girl aged 2 to 10 with multiple sclerosis. V and J are TRBV7-9 and TRBJ2-1; 8 bases agree with TRBD2. Here the CDR3 reads CASSLESGLAAYNEQFF. CDR3 sequence (DNA): TGTGCCAGCAGCTTAGAGTCCGGACTAGCAGCCTACAATGAGCAGTTCTTC. Drawing the rest from reference TRBV7-9 and TRBJ2-1, the complete variable domain is DTGVSQNPRHKITKRGQNVTFRCDPISEHNRLYWYRQTLGQGPEFLTYFQNEAQLEKSRLLSDRFSAERPKGSFSTLEIQRTEQGDSAMYLCASSLESGLAAYNEQFFGPGTRLTVL.